One and the same sample provided the 21 T cell receptor beta chains below, sequenced in a study of shared clonotypes between healthy human individuals. TCRdb's copy holds only in-frame clones and misses some; the assay was immunoSEQ multiplex PCR. Of 2 million to 2.5 million clones in the sample, approximately 93% were seen once. Sequencing was carried out using naive CD4+ T cells from PBMCs. This sample's subset: CD45RA+ positively selected. The receptors come from a man aged 18 to 35 in good health. Some clones in this sample may be carry-over from other donors' samples.

The chain uses TRBV23-1 and TRBJ1-5; D possibly corresponds to TRBD1 (5 bases). TRBV23-1 belongs to the ORF category, with a function that is uncertain. Trimming removed 9 bases at V and 5 bases at J, with 14 bases between. The length of the CDR3 is 13 residues. The CDR3 loop is CAREGRGDQPQHF. Here the CDR3 DNA reads TGCGCCAGAGAGGGCCGGGGGGATCAGCCCCAGCATTTT.

The gene calls are TRBV14 and TRBJ2-1; 12 bases align to TRBD2. CDR3 size: 15 residues. Germline trimming cut 4 bases from V and 5 bases from J; bases unmatched to any gene: 3. Germline-derived CDR1 and CDR2 are SGHDN and FVKESK. The CDR3 here is CASSRLAGDHNEQFF. Written as DNA, the CDR3 is TGTGCCAGCAGCCGACTAGCGGGAGACCACAATGAGCAGTTCTTC.

The chain combines TRBV19 with TRBJ2-2, with D tentatively TRBD2 (7 bases). Per the germline V gene, CDR1 is LNHDA and CDR2 is SQIVND (reference sequence). The CDR3 is 14 amino acids. CDR3 sequence: CGTSGPGGDGELFF. The CDR3 nucleotides read TGTGGAACGTCGGGCCCGGGGGGCGACGGGGAGCTGTTTTTT.

The chain carries TRBV30 and TRBJ2-1; 10 bases align to TRBD2. CDR1 is GTSNPN and CDR2 is SVGIG in the germline V gene (reference sequence). Trimming cost V 0 bases and J 0 bases; bases outside gene matches: 2. The length of the CDR3 is 16 residues. The CDR3 here is CAWSVLAGFSYNEQFF. The CDR3 DNA follows: TGTGCCTGGAGTGTACTAGCGGGATTCTCCTACAATGAGCAGTTCTTC.

This clone showed up just once. The chain carries TRBV19 and TRBJ1-1, with D tentatively TRBD1 (5 bases). Between the trimmed V and J ends, which lost 5 bases and 0 bases, there was a span of 10 bases. Germline lookup yields CDR1 LNHDA and CDR2 SQIVND (reference sequence). The CDR3 runs to 14 residues. The CDR3 DNA is TGTGCCAGTAGTTTTCTCAGGGTGAACACTGAAGCTTTCTTT. Translated, it gives CASSFLRVNTEAFF.

The chain links TRBV10-3 to TRBJ2-5, with no clear D. This CDR3 spans 13 amino acids. Between the trimmed V and J ends, which lost 4 bases and 1 base, there was a span of 7 bases. Per germline, CDR1 ENHRY and CDR2 SYGVKD. The CDR3 DNA is TGTGCCATCAGTGTGAACGCCCAAGAGACCCAGTACTTC. Protein product: CAISVNAQETQYF.

The V gene is TRBV5-1, the J gene TRBJ2-1, with D possibly matching TRBD2 (7 bases). Looked up from germline, CDR1 is SGHRS and CDR2 is YFSETQ. The length of the CDR3 is 14 residues. V was shortened by 4 bases and J by 9 bases, with 17 bases between the two germline ends. The CDR3 loop is CASSPDSGVREQFF. The CDR3, as DNA: TGCGCCAGCAGCCCGGACAGCGGGGTCCGTGAGCAGTTCTTC.

This chain links TRBV28 with TRBJ1-1; D is uncertain. Germline V lookup: CDR1 MDHEN, CDR2 SYDVKM. Trimming stripped 6 bases from V and 0 bases from J, with 11 bases between. The CDR3 runs 14 residues. CDR3 protein: CASRTQTLNTEAFF. CDR3 coding DNA: TGTGCCAGCAGAACCCAAACCCTGAACACTGAAGCTTTCTTT.

V is TRBV5-6 and J is TRBJ2-1; D unresolved. Germline V gene data show CDR1 as SGHDT and CDR2 as YYEEEE. The V end was cut by 4 bases, the J end by 5 bases, with 13 bases between. The CDR3 extends over 14 amino acids. CDR3 sequence (DNA): TGTGCCAGCAGCCCCCCCGGCCTCAACAATGAGCAGTTCTTC. Translating it yields CASSPPGLNNEQFF.

The genes are TRBV5-1 and TRBJ2-2, with TRBD1 matching 7 bases. V dropped 0 bases and J dropped 4; count of bases not matched to a gene: 9. Germline V gives CDR1 SGHRS, CDR2 YFSETQ. The CDR3 extends over 17 amino acids. CDR3 protein: CASSLGLGQSRTGELFF. CDR3 DNA: TGCGCCAGCAGCTTGGGATTGGGACAGAGCCGCACCGGGGAGCTGTTTTTT.

The gene calls are TRBV4-3 and TRBJ2-1; 12 bases are shared with TRBD2. The CDR3 sequence is 15 residues long. CDR1 LGHNA and CDR2 YSLEER come from the germline V gene. V dropped 4 bases and J dropped 8; count of bases not matched to a gene: 6. CDR3 in amino acids: CASSPELAGGHEQFF. The CDR3 DNA is TGCGCCAGCAGCCCAGAACTAGCGGGAGGACATGAGCAGTTCTTC.

The chain recombines TRBV4-3 with TRBJ2-7, with a possible D match to TRBD2 (6 bases). There are 14 residues in the CDR3. V lost 0 bases to trimming and J lost 6 bases, with 12 bases between them. Germline V CDR1 and CDR2: LGHNA, YSLEER. The CDR3 reads CASSQEITSSEQYF. The CDR3 nucleotides are TGCGCCAGCAGCCAAGAAATTACTAGCTCCGAGCAGTACTTC.

This clone was observed a few times. The chain recombines TRBV14 with TRBJ1-3; D is uncertain. The CDR3 length is 14 residues. Per germline, CDR1 SGHDN and CDR2 FVKESK. V lost 0 bases to trimming and J lost 0 bases, with 3 bases between them. CDR3 protein: CASSQDSSGNTIYF. CDR3 DNA: TGTGCCAGCAGCCAAGACAGCTCTGGAAACACCATATATTTT.

The rearrangement joins TRBV28 to TRBJ1-5, with D perhaps TRBD1 (6 bases). The CDR3 totals 13 residues. Germline V gene sequence: CDR1 MDHEN, CDR2 SYDVKM. V lost 7 bases to trimming and J lost 3 bases, with 10 bases between them. The CDR3 sequence is CASKDSFNQPQHF. The CDR3 DNA reads TGTGCCAGCAAGGACAGTTTCAATCAGCCCCAGCATTTT.

This chain links TRBV7-8 with TRBJ1-4, with unresolved D. This CDR3 is built from 13 residues. Per germline, CDR1 SGHVS and CDR2 FQNEAQ. V was shortened by 3 bases and J by 8 bases, with 10 bases between the two germline ends. The CDR3 here is CASSFGVREKLFF. The DNA for the CDR3 is TGTGCCAGCAGCTTCGGGGTCCGGGAAAAACTGTTTTTT. Filled out from reference TRBV7-8 and TRBJ1-4, the complete variable domain reads GAGVSQSPRYKVAKRGQDVALRCDPISGHVSLFWYQQALGQGPEFLTYFQNEAQLDKSGLPSDRFFAERPEGSVSTLKIQRTQQEDSAVYLCASSFGVREKLFFGSGTQLSVL.

This chain connects TRBV18 to TRBJ2-3; a weak D match, TRBD2 (6 bases). The CDR3 has 14 amino acids. CDR1 and CDR2 (germline): KGHSH, LQKENI. Trimming took off 5 bases at V and 1 base at J, with 10 bases between the two ends. The CDR3 sequence: CASSGGDRTDTQYF. CDR3 nucleotides: TGTGCCAGCTCAGGAGGGGACCGCACAGATACGCAGTATTTT.

To note about this clone: This specimen includes other DNA sequences encoding the same CDR3. The chain employs TRBV28 and TRBJ2-3; no definite D call. The germline gives CDR1 MDHEN, CDR2 SYDVKM. The CDR3 length is 13 residues. The V end was cut by 6 bases, the J end by 0 bases, with 7 bases between. The DNA of the CDR3 is TGTGCCAGCAGGGCGACCAGCACAGATACGCAGTATTTT. Protein sequence: CASRATSTDTQYF.

In regard to this clone: Other nucleotide sequences from this sample produce the same CDR3. Written as DNA, the CDR3 is TGTGCCAGCAGCGTACAGGGTAACACCGGGGAGCTGTTTTTT. Translating it yields CASSVQGNTGELFF. The chain couples TRBV9 to TRBJ2-2; a possible D gene is TRBD1 (5 bases). Germline V lookup: CDR1 SGDLS, CDR2 YYNGEE. V lost 1 base and J 2 bases, leaving 6 bases between the germline ends. The CDR3 is 14 amino acids.

V and J are TRBV28 and TRBJ1-2, with a tentative D call TRBD1 (5 bases). This CDR3 spans 14 amino acids. Germline values: CDR1 MDHEN, CDR2 SYDVKM. With 2 bases removed from V and 1 base from J, the gap between germline ends came to 8 bases. The CDR3: CASSLDRDNYGYTF. The CDR3 DNA reads as TGTGCCAGCAGTTTAGACAGAGATAACTATGGCTACACCTTC.

V is TRBV27 and J is TRBJ2-7, with 9 bases lining up with TRBD1. The CDR3 length is 15 residues. After removal of 7 bases from V and 3 bases from J, the junction contained 10 bases not matched to a gene. Germline V gives CDR1 MNHEY, CDR2 SMNVEV (reference sequence). The CDR3 is CASTPAGTGYYEQYF. CDR3 coding DNA: TGTGCCAGCACCCCCGCCGGGACAGGGTACTACGAGCAGTACTTC.

In DNA form, the CDR3 reads TGTGCCAGCAGTTTTCGTGGGGGTACCAGCTACACCTTC. Translated: CASSFRGGTSYTF. The chain is built from TRBV27 and TRBJ1-2; a weak D match, TRBD1 (5 bases). This CDR3 has 13 amino acids. V lost 3 bases to trimming and J lost 9 bases, with 14 bases between them. Germline CDR1 reads MNHEY; CDR2 reads SMNVEV (reference sequence).